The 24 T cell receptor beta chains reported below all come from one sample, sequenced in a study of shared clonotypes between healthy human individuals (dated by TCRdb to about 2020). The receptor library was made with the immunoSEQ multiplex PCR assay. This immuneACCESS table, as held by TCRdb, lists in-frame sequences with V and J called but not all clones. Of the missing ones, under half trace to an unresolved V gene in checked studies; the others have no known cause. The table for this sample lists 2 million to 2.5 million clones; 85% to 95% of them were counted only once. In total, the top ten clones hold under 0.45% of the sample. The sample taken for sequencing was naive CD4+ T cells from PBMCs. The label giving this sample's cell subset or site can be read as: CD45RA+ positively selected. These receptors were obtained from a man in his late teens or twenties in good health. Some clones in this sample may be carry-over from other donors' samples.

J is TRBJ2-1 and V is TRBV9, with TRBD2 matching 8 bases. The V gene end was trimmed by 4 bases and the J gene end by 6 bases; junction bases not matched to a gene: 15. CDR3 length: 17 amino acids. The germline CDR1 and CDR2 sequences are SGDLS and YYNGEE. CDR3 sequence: CASSPLLSAGAGNEQFF. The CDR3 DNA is TGTGCCAGCAGCCCCTTACTCTCAGCGGGAGCAGGCAATGAGCAGTTCTTC. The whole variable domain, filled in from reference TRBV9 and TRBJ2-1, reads DSGVTQTPKHLITATGQRVTLRCSPRSGDLSVYWYQQSLDQGLQFLIQYYNGEERAKGNILERFSAQQFPDLHSELNLSSLELGDSALYFCASSPLLSAGAGNEQFFGPGTRLTVL.

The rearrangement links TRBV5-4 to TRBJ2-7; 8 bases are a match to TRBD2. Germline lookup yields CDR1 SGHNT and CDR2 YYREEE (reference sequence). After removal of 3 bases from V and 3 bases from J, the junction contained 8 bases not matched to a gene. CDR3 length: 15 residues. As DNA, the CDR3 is TGTGCCAGCAGCTCCCGAGCGGGAGAGCACTACGAGCAGTACTTC. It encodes CASSSRAGEHYEQYF. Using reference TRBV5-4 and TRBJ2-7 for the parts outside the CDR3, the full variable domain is ETGVTQSPTHLIKTRGQQVTLRCSSQSGHNTVSWYQQALGQGPQFIFQYYREEENGRGNFPPRFSGLQFPNYSSELNVNALELDDSALYLCASSSRAGEHYEQYFGPGTRLTVT.

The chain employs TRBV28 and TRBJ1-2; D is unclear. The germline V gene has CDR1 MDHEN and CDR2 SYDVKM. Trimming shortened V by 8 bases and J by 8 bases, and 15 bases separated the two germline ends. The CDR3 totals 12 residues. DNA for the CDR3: TGTGCCAGCCAATCAGGCGGTGGCGGCTACACCTTC. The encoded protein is CASQSGGGGYTF.

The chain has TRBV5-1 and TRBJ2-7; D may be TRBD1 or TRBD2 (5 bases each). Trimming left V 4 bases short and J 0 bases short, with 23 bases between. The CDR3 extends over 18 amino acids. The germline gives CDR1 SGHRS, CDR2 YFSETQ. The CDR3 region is CASSHTPGTGWSSYEQYF. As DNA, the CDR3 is TGCGCCAGCAGCCATACTCCCGGGACGGGTTGGAGCTCCTACGAGCAGTACTTC.

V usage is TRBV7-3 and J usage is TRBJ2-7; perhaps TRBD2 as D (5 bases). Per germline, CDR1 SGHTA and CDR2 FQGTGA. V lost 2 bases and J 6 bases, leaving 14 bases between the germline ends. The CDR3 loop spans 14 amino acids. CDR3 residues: CASSLLSLGSEQYF. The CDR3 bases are TGTGCCAGCAGCTTACTGTCTCTGGGGAGCGAGCAGTACTTC. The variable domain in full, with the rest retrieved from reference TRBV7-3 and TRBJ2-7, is GAGVSQTPSNKVTEKGKYVELRCDPISGHTALYWYRQSLGQGPEFLIYFQGTGAADDSGLPNDRFFAVRPEGSVSTLKIQRTERGDSAVYLCASSLLSLGSEQYFGPGTRLTVT.

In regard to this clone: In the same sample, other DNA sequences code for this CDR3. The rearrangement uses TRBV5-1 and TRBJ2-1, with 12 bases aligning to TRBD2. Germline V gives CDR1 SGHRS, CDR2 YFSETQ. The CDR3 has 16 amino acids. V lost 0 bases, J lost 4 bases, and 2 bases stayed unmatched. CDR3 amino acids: CASSLVLAGGYNEQFF. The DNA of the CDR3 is TGCGCCAGCAGCTTGGTACTAGCGGGAGGTTACAATGAGCAGTTCTTC.

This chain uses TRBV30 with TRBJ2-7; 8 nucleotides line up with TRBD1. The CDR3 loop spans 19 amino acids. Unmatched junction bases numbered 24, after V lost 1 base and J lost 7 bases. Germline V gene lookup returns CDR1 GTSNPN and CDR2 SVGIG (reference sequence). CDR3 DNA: TGTGCCTGGAGTGCTTGGCGGATCACAGGGGGTGCGTTGAATGGGGAGCAGTACTTC. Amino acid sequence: CAWSAWRITGGALNGEQYF. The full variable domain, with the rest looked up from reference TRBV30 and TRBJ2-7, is SQTIHQWPATLVQPVGSPLSLECTVEGTSNPNLYWYRQAAGRGLQLLFYSVGIGQISSEVPQNLSASRPQDRQFILSSKKLLLSDSGFYLCAWSAWRITGGALNGEQYFGPGTRLTVT.

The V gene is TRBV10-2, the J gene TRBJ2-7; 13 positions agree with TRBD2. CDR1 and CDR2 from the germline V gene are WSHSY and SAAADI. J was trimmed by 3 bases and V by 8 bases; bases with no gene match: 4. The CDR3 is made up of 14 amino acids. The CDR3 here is CASQRLAGGYEQYF. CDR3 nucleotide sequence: TGCGCCAGCCAGAGACTAGCGGGAGGCTACGAGCAGTACTTC.

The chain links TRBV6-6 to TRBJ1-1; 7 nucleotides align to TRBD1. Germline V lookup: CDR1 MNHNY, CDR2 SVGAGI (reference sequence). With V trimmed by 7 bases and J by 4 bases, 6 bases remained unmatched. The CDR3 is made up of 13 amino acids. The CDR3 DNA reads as TGTGCCAGCACCAGGGGGGAGGGCACTGAAGCTTTCTTT. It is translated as CASTRGEGTEAFF.

CDR3 protein: CASSILPGNTGELFF. CDR3 nucleotide sequence: TGTGCCAGTAGTATCCTCCCAGGGAACACCGGGGAGCTGTTTTTT. This chain connects TRBV19 to TRBJ2-2; D is uncertain. Trimming pared 3 bases from V and 1 base from J, leaving 9 bases between. This CDR3 has 15 amino acids. Per the germline V gene, CDR1 is LNHDA and CDR2 is SQIVND (reference sequence).

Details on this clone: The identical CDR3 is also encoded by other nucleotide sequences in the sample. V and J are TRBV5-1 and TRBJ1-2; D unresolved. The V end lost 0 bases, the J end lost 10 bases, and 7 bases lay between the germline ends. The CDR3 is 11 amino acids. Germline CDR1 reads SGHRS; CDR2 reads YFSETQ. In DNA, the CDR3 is TGCGCCAGCAGCTTGGACCGTGTCTACACCTTC. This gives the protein CASSLDRVYTF.

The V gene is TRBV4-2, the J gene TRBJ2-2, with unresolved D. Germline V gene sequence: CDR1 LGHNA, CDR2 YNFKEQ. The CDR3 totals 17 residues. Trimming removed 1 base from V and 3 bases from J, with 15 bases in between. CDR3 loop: CASSQVTRRRDTGELFF. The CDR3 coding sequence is TGTGCCAGCAGCCAAGTAACGAGACGGCGTGACACCGGGGAGCTGTTTTTT.

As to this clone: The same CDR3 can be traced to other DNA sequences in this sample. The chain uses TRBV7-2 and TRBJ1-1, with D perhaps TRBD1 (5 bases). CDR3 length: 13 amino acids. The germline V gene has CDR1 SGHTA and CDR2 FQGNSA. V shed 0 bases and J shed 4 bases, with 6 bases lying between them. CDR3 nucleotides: TGTGCCAGCAGCTTAGCCAGGGCCACTGAAGCTTTCTTT. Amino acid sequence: CASSLARATEAFF.

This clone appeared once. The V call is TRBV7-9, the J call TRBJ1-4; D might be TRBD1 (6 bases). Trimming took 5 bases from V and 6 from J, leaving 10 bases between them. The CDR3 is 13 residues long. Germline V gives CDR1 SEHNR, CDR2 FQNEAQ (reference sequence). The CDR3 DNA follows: TGTGCCAGCAGCCCCCAGGGGCATGAAAAACTGTTTTTT. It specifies CASSPQGHEKLFF.

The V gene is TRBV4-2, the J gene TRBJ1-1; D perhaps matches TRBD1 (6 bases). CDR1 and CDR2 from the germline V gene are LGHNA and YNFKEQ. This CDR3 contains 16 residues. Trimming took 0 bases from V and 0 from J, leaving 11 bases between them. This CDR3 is CASSQEDRSMNTEAFF. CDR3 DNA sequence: TGTGCCAGCAGCCAAGAAGACAGGAGCATGAACACTGAAGCTTTCTTT.

The DNA of the CDR3 is TGTGCCAGCAGCTGGGGACAGGGGGCCGACACTGAAGCTTTCTTT. Residues: CASSWGQGADTEAFF. The chain carries TRBV13 and TRBJ1-1; TRBD1 aligns across 12 bases. Germline V CDR1 and CDR2: PRHDT, FYEKMQ (reference sequence). V gave up 4 bases and J gave up 3 bases; unmatched junction bases: 3. The CDR3 spans 15 residues.

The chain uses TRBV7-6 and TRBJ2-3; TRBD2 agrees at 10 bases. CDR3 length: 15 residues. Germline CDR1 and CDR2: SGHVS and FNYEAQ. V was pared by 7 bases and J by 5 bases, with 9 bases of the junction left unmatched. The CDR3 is CASIIGTSVEDTQYF. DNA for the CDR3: TGTGCCAGCATTATAGGGACTAGCGTCGAAGATACGCAGTATTTT.

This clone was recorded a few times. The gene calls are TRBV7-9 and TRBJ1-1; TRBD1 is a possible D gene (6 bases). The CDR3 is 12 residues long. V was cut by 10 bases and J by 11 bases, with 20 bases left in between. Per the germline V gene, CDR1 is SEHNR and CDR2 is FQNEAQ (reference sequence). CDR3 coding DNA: TGTGCCACACAGGCAGGACAGCTAGATGCTTTCTTT. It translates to CATQAGQLDAFF. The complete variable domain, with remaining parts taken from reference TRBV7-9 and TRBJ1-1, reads DTGVSQNPRHKITKRGQNVTFRCDPISEHNRLYWYRQTLGQGPEFLTYFQNEAQLEKSRLLSDRFSAERPKGSFSTLEIQRTEQGDSAMYLCATQAGQLDAFFGQGTRLTVV.

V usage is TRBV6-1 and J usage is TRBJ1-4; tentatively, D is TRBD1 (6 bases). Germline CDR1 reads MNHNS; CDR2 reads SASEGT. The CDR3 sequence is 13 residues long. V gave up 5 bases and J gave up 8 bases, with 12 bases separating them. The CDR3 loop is CASSQGIDEKLFF. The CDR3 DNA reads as TGTGCCAGCAGTCAGGGGATCGACGAAAAACTGTTTTTT.

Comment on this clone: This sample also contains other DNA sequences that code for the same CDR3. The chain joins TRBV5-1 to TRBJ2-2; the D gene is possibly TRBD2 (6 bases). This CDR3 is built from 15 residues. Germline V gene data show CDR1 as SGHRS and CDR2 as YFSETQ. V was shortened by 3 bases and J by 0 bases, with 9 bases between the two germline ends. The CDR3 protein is CASSYGGANTGELFF. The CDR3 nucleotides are TGCGCCAGCAGCTATGGCGGGGCGAACACCGGGGAGCTGTTTTTT.

The CDR3 region is CASSLDYVPPEQFF. CDR3 nucleotides: TGTGCCAGCAGCTTGGACTACGTCCCACCGGAGCAGTTCTTC. The V gene is TRBV5-4, the J gene TRBJ2-1, with D hard to call. V lost 0 bases and J lost 10, with 14 bases in between. Germline-derived CDR1 and CDR2 are SGHNT and YYREEE (reference sequence). CDR3 size: 14 residues.

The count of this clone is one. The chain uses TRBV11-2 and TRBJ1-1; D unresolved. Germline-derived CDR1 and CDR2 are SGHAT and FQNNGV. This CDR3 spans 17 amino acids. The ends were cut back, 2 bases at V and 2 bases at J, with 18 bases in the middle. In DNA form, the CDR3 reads TGTGCCAGCAGCTTATACTGGTTGCCAACAGTTAACACTGAAGCTTTCTTT. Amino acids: CASSLYWLPTVNTEAFF.

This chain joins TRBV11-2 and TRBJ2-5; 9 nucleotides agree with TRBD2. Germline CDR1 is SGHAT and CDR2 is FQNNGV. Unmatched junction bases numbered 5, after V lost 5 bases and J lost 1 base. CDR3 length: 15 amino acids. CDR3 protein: CASSPRLAVQETQYF. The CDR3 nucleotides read TGTGCCAGCAGCCCCCGACTAGCGGTCCAAGAGACCCAGTACTTC.

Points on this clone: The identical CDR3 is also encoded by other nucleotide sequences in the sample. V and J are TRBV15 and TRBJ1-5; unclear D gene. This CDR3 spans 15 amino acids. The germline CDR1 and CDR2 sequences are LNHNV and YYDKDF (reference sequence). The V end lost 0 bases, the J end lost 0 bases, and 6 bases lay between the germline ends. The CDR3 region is CATSRDRFSNQPQHF. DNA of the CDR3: TGTGCCACCAGCAGAGACAGGTTTAGCAATCAGCCCCAGCATTTT. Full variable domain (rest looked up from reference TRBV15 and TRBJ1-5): DAMVIQNPRYQVTQFGKPVTLSCSQTLNHNVMYWYQQKSSQAPKLLFHYYDKDFNNEADTPDNFQSRRPNTSFCFLDIRSPGLGDTAMYLCATSRDRFSNQPQHFGDGTRLSIL.